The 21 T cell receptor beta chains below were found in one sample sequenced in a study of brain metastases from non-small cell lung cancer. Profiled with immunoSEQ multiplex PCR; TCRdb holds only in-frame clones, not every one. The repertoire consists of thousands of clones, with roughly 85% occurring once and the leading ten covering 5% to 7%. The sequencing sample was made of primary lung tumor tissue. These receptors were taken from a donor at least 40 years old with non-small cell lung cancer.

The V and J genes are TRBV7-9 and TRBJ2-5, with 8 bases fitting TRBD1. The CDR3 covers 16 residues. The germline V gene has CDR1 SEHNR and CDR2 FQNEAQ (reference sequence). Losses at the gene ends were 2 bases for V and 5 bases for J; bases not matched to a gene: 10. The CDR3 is CASSLTRPGGGETQYF. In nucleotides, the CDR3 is TGTGCCAGCAGCTTAACTCGGCCAGGGGGCGGGGAGACCCAGTACTTC.

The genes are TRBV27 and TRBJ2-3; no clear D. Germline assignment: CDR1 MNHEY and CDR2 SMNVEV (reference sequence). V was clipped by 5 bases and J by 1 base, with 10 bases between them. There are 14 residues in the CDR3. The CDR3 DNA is TGTGCCAGCAGTCCCTGGGCCGGCACAGATACGCAGTATTTT. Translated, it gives CASSPWAGTDTQYF.

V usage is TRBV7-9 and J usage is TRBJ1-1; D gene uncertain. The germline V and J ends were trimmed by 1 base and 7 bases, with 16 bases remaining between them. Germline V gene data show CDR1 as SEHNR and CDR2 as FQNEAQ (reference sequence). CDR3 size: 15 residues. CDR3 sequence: CASSLVLGRAGEAFF. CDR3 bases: TGTGCCAGCAGCTTAGTCTTAGGACGGGCAGGTGAAGCTTTCTTT.

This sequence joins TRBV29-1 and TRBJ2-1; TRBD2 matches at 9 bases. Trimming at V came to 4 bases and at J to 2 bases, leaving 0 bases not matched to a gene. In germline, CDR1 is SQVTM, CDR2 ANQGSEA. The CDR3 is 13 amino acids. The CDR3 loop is CSVGGRAYNEQFF. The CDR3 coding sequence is TGCAGCGTTGGCGGGAGGGCCTACAATGAGCAGTTCTTC.

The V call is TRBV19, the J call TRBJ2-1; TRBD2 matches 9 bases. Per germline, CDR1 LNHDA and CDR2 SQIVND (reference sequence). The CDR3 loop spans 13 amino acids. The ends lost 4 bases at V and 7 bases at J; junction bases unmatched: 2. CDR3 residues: CASSKGLANEQFF. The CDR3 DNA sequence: TGTGCCAGTAGTAAGGGACTAGCAAATGAGCAGTTCTTC.

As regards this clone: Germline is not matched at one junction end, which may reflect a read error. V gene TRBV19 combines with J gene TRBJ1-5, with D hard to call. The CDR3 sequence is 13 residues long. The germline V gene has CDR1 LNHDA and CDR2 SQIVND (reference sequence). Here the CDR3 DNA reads TGTGCCAATAGTATCCCCGGTTATCAGCCCCAGCATTTT. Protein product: CANSIPGYQPQHF.

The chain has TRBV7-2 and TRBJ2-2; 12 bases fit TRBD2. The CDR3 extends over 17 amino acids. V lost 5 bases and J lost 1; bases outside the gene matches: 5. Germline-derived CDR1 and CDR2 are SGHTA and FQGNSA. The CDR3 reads CASSPQLAGGNTGELFF. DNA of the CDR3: TGTGCCAGCAGCCCACAACTAGCGGGGGGGAACACCGGGGAGCTGTTTTTT.

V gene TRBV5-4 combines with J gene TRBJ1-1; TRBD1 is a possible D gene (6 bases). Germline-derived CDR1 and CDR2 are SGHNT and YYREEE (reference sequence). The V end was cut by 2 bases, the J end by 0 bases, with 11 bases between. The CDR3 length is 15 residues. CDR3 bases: TGTGCCAGCAGCTTTTTCACAGGGTTGAACACTGAAGCTTTCTTT. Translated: CASSFFTGLNTEAFF.

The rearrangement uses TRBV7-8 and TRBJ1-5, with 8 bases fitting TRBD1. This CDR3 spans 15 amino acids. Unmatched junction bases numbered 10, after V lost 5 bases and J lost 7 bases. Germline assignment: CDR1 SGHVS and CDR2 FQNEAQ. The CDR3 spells CASSLSGTGSQPQHF. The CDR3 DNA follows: TGTGCCAGCAGCCTATCCGGGACAGGTAGCCAGCCCCAGCATTTT. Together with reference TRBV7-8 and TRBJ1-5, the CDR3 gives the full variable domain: GAGVSQSPRYKVAKRGQDVALRCDPISGHVSLFWYQQALGQGPEFLTYFQNEAQLDKSGLPSDRFFAERPEGSVSTLKIQRTQQEDSAVYLCASSLSGTGSQPQHFGDGTRLSIL.

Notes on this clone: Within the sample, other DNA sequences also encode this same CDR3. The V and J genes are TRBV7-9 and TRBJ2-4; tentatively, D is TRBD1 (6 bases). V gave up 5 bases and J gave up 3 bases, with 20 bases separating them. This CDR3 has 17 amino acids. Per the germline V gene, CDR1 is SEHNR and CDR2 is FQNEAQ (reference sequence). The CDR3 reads CASSPPGQGLGKNIQYF. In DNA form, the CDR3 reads TGTGCCAGCAGCCCTCCAGGGCAGGGGTTAGGCAAAAACATTCAGTACTTC. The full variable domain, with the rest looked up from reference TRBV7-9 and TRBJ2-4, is DTGVSQNPRHKITKRGQNVTFRCDPISEHNRLYWYRQTLGQGPEFLTYFQNEAQLEKSRLLSDRFSAERPKGSFSTLEIQRTEQGDSAMYLCASSPPGQGLGKNIQYFGAGTRLSVL.

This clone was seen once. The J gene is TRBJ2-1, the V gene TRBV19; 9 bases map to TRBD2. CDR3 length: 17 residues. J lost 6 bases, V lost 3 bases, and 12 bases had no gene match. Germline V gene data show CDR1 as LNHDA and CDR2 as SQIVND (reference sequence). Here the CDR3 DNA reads TGTGCCAGTAGTATTGGCTGGGGACTAGCTGGTTTCAATGAGCAGTTCTTC. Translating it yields CASSIGWGLAGFNEQFF.

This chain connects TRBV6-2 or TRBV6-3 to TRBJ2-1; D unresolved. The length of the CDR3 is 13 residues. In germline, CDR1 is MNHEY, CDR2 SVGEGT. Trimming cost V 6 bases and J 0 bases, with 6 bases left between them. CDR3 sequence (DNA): TGTGCCAGCAGCAGCAGCTCCTACAATGAGCAGTTCTTC. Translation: CASSSSSYNEQFF.

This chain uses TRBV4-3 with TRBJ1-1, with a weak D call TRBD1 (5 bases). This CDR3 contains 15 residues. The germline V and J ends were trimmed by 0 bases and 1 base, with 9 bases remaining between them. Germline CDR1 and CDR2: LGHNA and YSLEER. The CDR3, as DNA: TGCGCCAGCAGCCAAGATGGGGCGGGGAACACTGAAGCTTTCTTT. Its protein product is CASSQDGAGNTEAFF.

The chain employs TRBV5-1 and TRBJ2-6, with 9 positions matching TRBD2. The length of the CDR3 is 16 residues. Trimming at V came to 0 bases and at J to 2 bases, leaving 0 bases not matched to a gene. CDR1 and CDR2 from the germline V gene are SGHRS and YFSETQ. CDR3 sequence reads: CASSLVAGAGANVLTF. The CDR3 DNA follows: TGCGCCAGCAGCTTGGTAGCGGGGGCTGGGGCCAACGTCCTGACTTTC.

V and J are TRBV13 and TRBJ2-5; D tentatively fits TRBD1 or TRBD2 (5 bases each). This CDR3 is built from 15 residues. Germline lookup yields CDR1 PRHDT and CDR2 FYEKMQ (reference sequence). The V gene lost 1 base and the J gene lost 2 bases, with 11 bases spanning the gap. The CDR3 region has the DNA TGTGCCAGCAGCTTAGTCCGGGGCATACAAGAGACCCAGTACTTC. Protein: CASSLVRGIQETQYF.

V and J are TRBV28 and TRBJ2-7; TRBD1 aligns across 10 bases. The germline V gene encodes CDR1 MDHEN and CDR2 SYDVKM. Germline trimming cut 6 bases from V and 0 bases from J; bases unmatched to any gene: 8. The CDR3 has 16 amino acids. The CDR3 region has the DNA TGTGCCAGCAGAGGACAGGGGGTCTCCTACTCCTACGAGCAGTACTTC. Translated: CASRGQGVSYSYEQYF.

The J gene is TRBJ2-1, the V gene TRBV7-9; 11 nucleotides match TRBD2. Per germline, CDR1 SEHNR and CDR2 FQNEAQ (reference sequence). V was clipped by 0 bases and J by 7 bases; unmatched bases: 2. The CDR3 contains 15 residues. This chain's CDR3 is CASSLALAGVNEQFF. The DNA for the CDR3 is TGTGCCAGCAGCTTAGCACTAGCGGGAGTGAATGAGCAGTTCTTC.

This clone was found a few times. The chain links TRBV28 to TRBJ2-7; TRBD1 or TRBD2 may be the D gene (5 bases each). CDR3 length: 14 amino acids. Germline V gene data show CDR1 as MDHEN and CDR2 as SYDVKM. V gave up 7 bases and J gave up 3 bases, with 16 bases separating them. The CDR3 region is CASTPGRRRYEQYF. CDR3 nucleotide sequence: TGTGCCAGCACCCCGGGACGGCGCCGCTACGAGCAGTACTTC.

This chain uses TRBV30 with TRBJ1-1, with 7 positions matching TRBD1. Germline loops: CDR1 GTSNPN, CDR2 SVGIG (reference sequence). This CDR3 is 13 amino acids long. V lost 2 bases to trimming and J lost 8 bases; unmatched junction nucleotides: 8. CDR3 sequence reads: CAWSNRRDREAFF. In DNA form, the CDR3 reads TGTGCCTGGAGTAATAGGCGGGACAGAGAAGCTTTCTTT.

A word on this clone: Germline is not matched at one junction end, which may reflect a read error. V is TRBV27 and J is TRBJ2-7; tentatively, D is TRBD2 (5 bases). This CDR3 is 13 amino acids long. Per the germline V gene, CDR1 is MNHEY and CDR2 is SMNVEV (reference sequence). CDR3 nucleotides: TGTACCAGCAGTTTAACGTCCGGGAACGAGCAGTACTTC. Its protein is CTSSLTSGNEQYF.

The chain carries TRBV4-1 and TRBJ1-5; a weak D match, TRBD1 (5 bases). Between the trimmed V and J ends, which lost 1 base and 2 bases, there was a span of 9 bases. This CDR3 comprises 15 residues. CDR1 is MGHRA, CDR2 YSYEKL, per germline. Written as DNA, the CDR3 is TGCGCCAGCAGCCAAGGAGGGACGGGCAATCAGCCCCAGCATTTT. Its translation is CASSQGGTGNQPQHF.